This entry lists 26 T cell receptor beta chains sequenced from one sample in a study of T cell responses to AZD1222 COVID-19 vaccine. Repertoires were generated with immunoSEQ multiplex PCR, while TCRdb's copy carries only in-frame clones and drops some. The data contain roughly 70,000 clones, 87% of them singletons. Sequencing was performed on peripheral blood, taken 28 days after the second AZD1222 dose. All receptors come from an adult who received the AZD1222 COVID-19 vaccine.

V is TRBV5-1 and J is TRBJ2-7, with no clear D. The V end was cut by 2 bases, the J end by 2 bases, with 11 bases between. CDR3 length equals 14 residues. The germline gives CDR1 SGHRS, CDR2 YFSETQ. CDR3 nucleotides: TGCGCCAGCAGCTTCGGGCAGGCTACCTACGAGCAGTACTTC. Protein product: CASSFGQATYEQYF.

V is TRBV9 and J is TRBJ2-3, with D maybe TRBD2 (5 bases). The CDR3 totals 15 residues. Germline V CDR1 and CDR2: SGDLS, YYNGEE. Trimming shortened V by 2 bases and J by 2 bases, and 12 bases separated the two germline ends. The chain's CDR3 is CASSVGSATTDTQYF. CDR3 nucleotides: TGTGCCAGCAGCGTCGGTAGCGCCACCACAGATACGCAGTATTTT.

This chain links TRBV12-3 or TRBV12-4 with TRBJ1-2; D ambiguous. V gave up 5 bases and J gave up 7 bases, with 8 bases separating them. The CDR3 runs 11 residues. CDR3 nucleotide sequence: TGTGCCAGCAGTAGAGATCCTGGCTACACCTTC. It is translated as CASSRDPGYTF.

This chain joins TRBV7-3 and TRBJ1-1; D uncertain. Per the germline V gene, CDR1 is SGHTA and CDR2 is FQGTGA. CDR3 length: 18 amino acids. With 2 bases removed from V and 6 bases from J, the gap between germline ends came to 25 bases. CDR3 sequence reads: CASSLGAVLVEAWAEAFF. Here the CDR3 DNA reads TGTGCCAGCAGCTTAGGAGCGGTGCTGGTAGAGGCTTGGGCTGAAGCTTTCTTT. The whole variable domain, remainder taken from reference TRBV7-3 and TRBJ1-1, is GAGVSQTPSNKVTEKGKYVELRCDPISGHTALYWYRQSLGQGPEFLIYFQGTGAADDSGLPNDRFFAVRPEGSVSTLKIQRTERGDSAVYLCASSLGAVLVEAWAEAFFGQGTRLTVV.

The CDR3 nucleotides read TGTGCCAGCAGACTAGCGCGGGCCTCCTACAATGAGCAGTTCTTC. Its translation is CASRLARASYNEQFF. This chain links TRBV11-2 with TRBJ2-1, with 7 bases lining up with TRBD2. Germline values: CDR1 SGHAT, CDR2 FQNNGV. V dropped 6 bases and J dropped 0; count of bases not matched to a gene: 5. CDR3 size: 15 residues.

The chain carries TRBV9 and TRBJ1-2; TRBD1 might be the D (6 bases). The CDR3 is 14 residues long. CDR1 and CDR2 (germline): SGDLS, YYNGEE. V lost 3 bases to trimming and J lost 4 bases, with 13 bases between them. CDR3 sequence (DNA): TGTGCCAGCAGCGAGGGGGAGCCCTCCTATGGCTACACCTTC. This encodes CASSEGEPSYGYTF.

This chain uses TRBV2 with TRBJ2-1; 10 bases align to TRBD2. CDR3 size: 14 residues. V lost 9 bases to trimming and J lost 7 bases; unmatched junction nucleotides: 9. From germline, CDR1 is SNHLY and CDR2 FYNNEI. Written as DNA, the CDR3 is TGTGCCAGTCGGAGGACTAGCGGTTCTAATGAGCAGTTCTTC. This encodes CASRRTSGSNEQFF.

The gene calls are TRBV29-1 and TRBJ1-1; D might be TRBD1 (5 bases). CDR3 length: 12 residues. Germline V gene data show CDR1 as SQVTM and CDR2 as ANQGSEA. Between the trimmed V and J ends, which lost 8 bases and 5 bases, there was a span of 15 bases. CDR3 amino acids: CSSVNQGTEAFF. CDR3 nucleotides: TGCAGCTCCGTTAATCAGGGAACTGAAGCTTTCTTT.

This clone appeared once. V gene TRBV23-1 combines with J gene TRBJ2-1, with a possible D match to TRBD2 (5 bases). Being an ORF, TRBV23-1 has a function that is uncertain. This CDR3 is 11 amino acids long. Trimming took 11 bases from V and 5 from J, leaving 10 bases between them. The CDR3 here is CAGLAHNEQFF. CDR3 coding DNA: TGCGCCGGACTGGCTCACAATGAGCAGTTCTTC.

The V call is TRBV5-5, the J call TRBJ1-6; D call uncertain. In germline, CDR1 is SGHKS, CDR2 YYEKEE (reference sequence). The germline V and J ends were trimmed by 0 bases and 5 bases, with 9 bases remaining between them. The CDR3 spans 15 residues. The DNA of the CDR3 is TGTGCCAGCAGCTTGGCGGTCCAGAATAATTCACCCCTCCACTTT. Its protein is CASSLAVQNNSPLHF.

The sample holds a few counts of this clone. The genes are TRBV13 and TRBJ2-7; D is perhaps TRBD1 (6 bases). This CDR3 is built from 14 residues. Germline CDR1 PRHDT, CDR2 FYEKMQ (reference sequence). V lost 8 bases to trimming and J lost 6 bases, with 20 bases between them. CDR3 amino acids: CASSSGHLDSEQYF. CDR3 sequence (DNA): TGTGCCAGCTCTTCGGGACACCTGGATAGCGAGCAGTACTTC. Full variable domain (missing parts from reference TRBV13 and TRBJ2-7): AAGVIQSPRHLIKEKRETATLKCYPIPRHDTVYWYQQGPGQDPQFLISFYEKMQSDKGSIPDRFSAQQFSDYHSELNMSSLELGDSALYFCASSSGHLDSEQYFGPGTRLTVT.

The chain combines TRBV12-3 or TRBV12-4 with TRBJ2-1; 7 positions agree with TRBD2. V trimming: 5 bases; J trimming: 7 bases; junction bases outside the gene matches: 5. The CDR3 contains 13 residues. The CDR3 sequence: CASSAHSGNEQFF. Written as DNA, the CDR3 is TGTGCCAGCAGTGCACATAGCGGGAATGAGCAGTTCTTC.

The rearrangement uses TRBV5-8 and TRBJ1-5, with D perhaps matching TRBD1 (5 bases). This CDR3 region has 17 residues. V was cut by 0 bases and J by 0 bases, with 13 bases left in between. Germline CDR1 reads SGHTS; CDR2 reads YDEGEE. The chain's CDR3 is CASSLVSGGYSNQPQHF. The CDR3 DNA sequence: TGTGCCAGCAGCTTGGTAAGCGGGGGGTATAGCAATCAGCCCCAGCATTTT.

The J gene is TRBJ2-2, the V gene TRBV19; D possibly uses TRBD1 or TRBD2 (5 bases each). Trimming removed 7 bases at V and 4 bases at J, with 19 bases between. The CDR3 runs 16 residues. Germline values: CDR1 LNHDA, CDR2 SQIVND (reference sequence). The CDR3 bases are TGTGCCAGTACCTATGGTGGGACGCGAAGCACCGGGGAGCTGTTTTTT. Translating it yields CASTYGGTRSTGELFF.

CDR3 region: CASSLSEVWDEQYF. The CDR3 bases are TGCGCCAGCAGCTTGTCGGAAGTGTGGGACGAGCAGTACTTC. The chain recombines TRBV5-1 with TRBJ2-7; no firm D call. The germline V gene has CDR1 SGHRS and CDR2 YFSETQ. V was trimmed by 1 base and J by 5 bases, leaving 13 bases between them. The CDR3 runs 14 residues. Drawing the rest from reference TRBV5-1 and TRBJ2-7, the complete variable domain is KAGVTQTPRYLIKTRGQQVTLSCSPISGHRSVSWYQQTPGQGLQFLFEYFSETQRNKGNFPGRFSGRQFSNSRSEMNVSTLELGDSALYLCASSLSEVWDEQYFGPGTRLTVT.

The V gene is TRBV30, the J gene TRBJ2-1; no clear D gene. The length of the CDR3 is 15 residues. Trimming cost V 2 bases and J 2 bases, with 13 bases left between them. CDR1 and CDR2 from the germline V gene are GTSNPN and SVGIG (reference sequence). DNA of the CDR3: TGTGCCTGGAGTCGCCTCTCTGGCGCCTACAATGAGCAGTTCTTC. Protein: CAWSRLSGAYNEQFF. The whole variable domain, remainder taken from reference TRBV30 and TRBJ2-1, is SQTIHQWPATLVQPVGSPLSLECTVEGTSNPNLYWYRQAAGRGLQLLFYSVGIGQISSEVPQNLSASRPQDRQFILSSKKLLLSDSGFYLCAWSRLSGAYNEQFFGPGTRLTVL.

The chain combines TRBV4-3 with TRBJ2-7; 9 nucleotides agree with TRBD1. V gave up 0 bases and J gave up 3 bases; unmatched junction bases: 6. CDR1 is LGHNA, CDR2 YSLEER, per germline. CDR3 length: 16 residues. The CDR3 DNA reads TGCGCCAGCAGCCAAGACAACCGGGGACAGGGCTACGAGCAGTACTTC. This gives the protein CASSQDNRGQGYEQYF.

Of note for this clone: Distinct nucleotide sequences in the sample also encode this CDR3. The J gene is TRBJ2-1, the V gene TRBV27, with 12 bases fitting TRBD2. The CDR3 consists of 15 residues. Per germline, CDR1 MNHEY and CDR2 SMNVEV (reference sequence). V lost 8 bases, J lost 7 bases, and 9 bases stayed unmatched. As DNA, the CDR3 is TGTGCCAGCCTGAACCTAGCGGGAGGGCCGAATGAGCAGTTCTTC. Translating it yields CASLNLAGGPNEQFF.

The rearrangement uses TRBV19 and TRBJ2-1; 9 nucleotides match TRBD2. The V gene end was trimmed by 3 bases and the J gene end by 0 bases; junction bases not matched to a gene: 9. This CDR3 spans 18 amino acids. Germline CDR1 LNHDA, CDR2 SQIVND (reference sequence). The CDR3 loop reads CASSIEGSGGSSYNEQFF. In DNA, the CDR3 is TGTGCCAGTAGTATTGAAGGGAGCGGGGGGAGCTCCTACAATGAGCAGTTCTTC.

The rearrangement joins TRBV5-5 to TRBJ2-1, with a weak D call TRBD2 (5 bases). The CDR3 spans 15 residues. Trimming removed 1 base from V and 0 bases from J, with 8 bases in between. Germline V gene sequence: CDR1 SGHKS, CDR2 YYEKEE (reference sequence). The CDR3 DNA reads TGTGCCAGCAGCTTGACGGGGAACTCCTACAATGAGCAGTTCTTC. It yields the protein CASSLTGNSYNEQFF. Looking up the rest from reference TRBV5-5 and TRBJ2-1 gives the full variable domain: DAGVTQSPTHLIKTRGQQVTLRCSPISGHKSVSWYQQVLGQGPQFIFQYYEKEERGRGNFPDRFSARQFPNYSSELNVNALLLGDSALYLCASSLTGNSYNEQFFGPGTRLTVL.

The chain is built from TRBV30 and TRBJ1-1; D not certain. The CDR3 runs 14 residues. Germline V gene data show CDR1 as GTSNPN and CDR2 as SVGIG (reference sequence). The V end lost 0 bases, the J end lost 4 bases, and 12 bases lay between the germline ends. The CDR3 DNA follows: TGTGCCTGGAGTGTACTGACCGGCGGCACTGAAGCTTTCTTT. Translation gives CAWSVLTGGTEAFF.

In DNA form, the CDR3 reads TGTGCCAGCAGTCCCTGGGACAGATTTCGACTAGCGGGGTCCTACGAGCAGTACTTC. Its protein product is CASSPWDRFRLAGSYEQYF. The J gene is TRBJ2-7, the V gene TRBV27; 11 nucleotides agree with TRBD2. The CDR3 spans 19 residues. Germline CDR1 and CDR2: MNHEY and SMNVEV (reference sequence). The junction had 16 bases not matched to a gene; V was cut back by 5 bases and J by 1 base.

The chain is built from TRBV5-6 and TRBJ2-7; 11 bases map to TRBD1. This CDR3 region has 15 residues. The V and J ends lost 4 bases and 4 bases, in that order; junction bases with no gene match: 7. CDR1 is SGHDT and CDR2 is YYEEEE in the germline V gene. CDR3 DNA: TGTGCCAGCAGCCCCGGGACAGGGGGTGGGTACGAGCAGTACTTC. It yields the protein CASSPGTGGGYEQYF. The complete variable domain, with remaining parts taken from reference TRBV5-6 and TRBJ2-7, reads DAGVTQSPTHLIKTRGQQVTLRCSPKSGHDTVSWYQQALGQGPQFIFQYYEEEERQRGNFPDRFSGHQFPNYSSELNVNALLLGDSALYLCASSPGTGGGYEQYFGPGTRLTVT.

V usage is TRBV29-1 and J usage is TRBJ1-5, with 7 bases aligning to TRBD1. The ends lost 6 bases at V and 3 bases at J; junction bases unmatched: 5. CDR1 and CDR2 (germline): SQVTM, ANQGSEA. The CDR3 runs to 13 residues. As DNA, the CDR3 is TGCAGCGTCAGGACAGGAAACAATCAGCCCCAGCATTTT. Translating it yields CSVRTGNNQPQHF. Full variable domain (rest looked up from reference TRBV29-1 and TRBJ1-5): SAVISQKPSRDICQRGTSLTIQCQVDSQVTMMFWYRQQPGQSLTLIATANQGSEATYESGFVIDKFPISRPNLTFSTLTVSNMSPEDSSIYLCSVRTGNNQPQHFGDGTRLSIL.

In this sample, this clone turned up once. The chain combines TRBV2 with TRBJ1-5, with 7 bases that match TRBD1. CDR3 size: 14 residues. Germline assignment: CDR1 SNHLY and CDR2 FYNNEI. The V segment lost 4 bases and the J segment 7 bases; nucleotides outside the gene matches: 7. The chain's CDR3 is CASSGQGLIQPQHF. In nucleotides, the CDR3 is TGTGCCAGCAGTGGACAGGGTTTGATCCAGCCCCAGCATTTT.

This chain links TRBV10-3 with TRBJ1-4; weak D call: TRBD1 (6 bases). The length of the CDR3 is 14 residues. Trimming shortened V by 6 bases and J by 2 bases, and 10 bases separated the two germline ends. Germline lookup yields CDR1 ENHRY and CDR2 SYGVKD. CDR3 residues: CAISQGKTNEKLFF. In nucleotides, the CDR3 is TGTGCCATCAGCCAGGGGAAGACTAATGAAAAACTGTTTTTT.